This T cell receptor (beta chain) was found in a study of blood T cell repertoires in COVID-19. Study information: Samples taken during acute and convalescent COVID-19 were collected in the United States, Italy and Spain. From T cells, B-cell-depleted T cells, or PBMCs came the material, which was cDNA or gDNA.

In the authors' methods: Estimation of nucleated cell counts was performed using reference gene primer amplification. The method was immunoSEQ multiplex PCR; TCRdb's version includes in-frame clones alone and lacks a portion of them. That table supplies the V and J calls and clone size; D and trimming were determined from the DNA. The table includes 120,000 to 150,000 clones, around 89% detected once. Germline loops: CDR1 LGHDT, CDR2 YNNKEL (reference sequence). This CDR3 region has 15 residues. The ends were cut back, 2 bases at V and 4 bases at J, with 14 bases in the middle. This clonotype originated in a woman over 75 with acute or convalescent COVID-19. The gene calls are TRBV3-1 (or the pseudogene TRBV3-2) and TRBJ1-1; D is ambiguous. Specimen: peripheral blood. The CDR3 sequence: CASSQKKPRFTEAFF. Here the CDR3 DNA reads TGTGCCAGCAGCCAAAAAAAACCCAGGTTCACTGAAGCTTTCTTT.